This TCR beta chain derives from a study of T cells in Graves' hyperthyroidism and ophthalmopathy. Study-wide points: A model using 13 V-J features told ophthalmopathy apart from stable hyperthyroidism. Clonotypes that were expanded in thyroid above 0.001 mostly appeared in blood too.

In its sample, this clonotype was seen many times. Antigen: not known. Amplification of TCR beta CDR3 regions was performed using RNA transcripts as template. Initially, a first-round RT-PCR of the TCR CDR3 employed the HTBI primer set. One entry per CDR3 protein, called by TCRdb with MiXCR from the multiplex PCR reads. The table records 600,000 to 700,000 distinct CDR3 sequences, approximately 14% of them present only once. The CDR3 is made up of 14 amino acids. The germline CDR1 and CDR2 sequences are MNHEY and SVGEGT. With 5 bases removed from V and 2 bases from J, the gap between germline ends came to 10 bases.

Specimen: blood. The TCR comes from a woman in her thirties or forties with Graves' ophthalmopathy. The gene calls are TRBV6-2 or TRBV6-3 and TRBJ2-4, with D possibly matching TRBD2 (5 bases). CDR3 region: CASSKGGSKNIQYF. CDR3 DNA sequence: TGTGCCAGCAGTAAAGGAGGTTCCAAAAACATTCAGTACTTC.